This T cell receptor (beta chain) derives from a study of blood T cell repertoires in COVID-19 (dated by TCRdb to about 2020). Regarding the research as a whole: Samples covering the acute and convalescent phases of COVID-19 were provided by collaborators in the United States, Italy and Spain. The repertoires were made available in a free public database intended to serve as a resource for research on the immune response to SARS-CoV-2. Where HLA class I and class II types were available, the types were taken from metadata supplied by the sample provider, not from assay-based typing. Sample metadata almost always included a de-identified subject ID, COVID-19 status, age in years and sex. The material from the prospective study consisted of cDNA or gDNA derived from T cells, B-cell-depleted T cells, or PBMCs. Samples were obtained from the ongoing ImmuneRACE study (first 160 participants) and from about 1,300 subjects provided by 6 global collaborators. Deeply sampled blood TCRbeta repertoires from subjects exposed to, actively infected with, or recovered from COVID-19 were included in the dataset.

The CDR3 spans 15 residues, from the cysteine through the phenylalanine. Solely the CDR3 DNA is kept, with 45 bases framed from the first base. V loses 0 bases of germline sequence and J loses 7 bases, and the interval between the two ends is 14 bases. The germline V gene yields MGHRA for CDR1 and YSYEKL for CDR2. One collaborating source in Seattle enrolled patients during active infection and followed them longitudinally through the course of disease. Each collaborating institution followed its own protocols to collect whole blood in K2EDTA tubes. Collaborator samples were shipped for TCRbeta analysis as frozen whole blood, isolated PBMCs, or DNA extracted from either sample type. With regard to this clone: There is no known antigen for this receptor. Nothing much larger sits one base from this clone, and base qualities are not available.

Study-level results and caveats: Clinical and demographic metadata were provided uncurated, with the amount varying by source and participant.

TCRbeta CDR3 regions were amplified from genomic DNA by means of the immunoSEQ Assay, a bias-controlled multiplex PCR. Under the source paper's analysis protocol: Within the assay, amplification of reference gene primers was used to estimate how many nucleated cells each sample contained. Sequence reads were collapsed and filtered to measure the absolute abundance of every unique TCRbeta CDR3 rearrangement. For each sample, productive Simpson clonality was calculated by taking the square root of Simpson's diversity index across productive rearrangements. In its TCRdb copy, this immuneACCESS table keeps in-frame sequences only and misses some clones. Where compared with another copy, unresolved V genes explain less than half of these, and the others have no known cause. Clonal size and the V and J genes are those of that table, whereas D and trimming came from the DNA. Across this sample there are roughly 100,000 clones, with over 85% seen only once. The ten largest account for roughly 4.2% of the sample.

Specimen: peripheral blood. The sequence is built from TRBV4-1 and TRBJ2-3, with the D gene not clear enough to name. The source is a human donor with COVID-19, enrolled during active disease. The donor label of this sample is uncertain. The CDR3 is CASSQDSQTRYTQYF. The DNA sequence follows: TGCGCCAGCAGCCAAGATTCACAGACACGGTATACGCAGTATTTT.